This TCR beta chain was sequenced for a study of T cells in women clearing cervical HPV infection. Using immunoSEQ multiplex PCR, the repertoire was profiled, and TCRdb retains in-frame clones only, with some absent. Its listing shows about 23,000 clones. A remark on this clone: Coverage ceases 3 residues before the CDR3 finishes, and the germline J gene fills in the end.

V lost 8 bases, J lost 5 bases, and 16 bases lay in between. CDR3 length: 13 residues. The germline V gene has CDR1 GTSNPN and CDR2 SVGIG (reference sequence). V is TRBV30 and J is TRBJ2-1; possible D gene TRBD1, 6 bases. This TCR came from a woman between 18 and 70 years old with a cervical HPV16 infection that either progressed to CIN3+ or cleared (not recorded which). Material for sequencing was blood buffy coat. The CDR3 bases that were read are TGTGCCGGCCACAGGGTGGTACACAATGAG. This gives the protein CAGHRVVHNE. The entire CDR3 is CAGHRVVHNEQFF.